A single T cell receptor (beta chain) is shown here with its context. Repertoires were generated with immunoSEQ multiplex PCR, while TCRdb's copy carries only in-frame clones and drops some. The sample has roughly 150,000 clones, 65% to 85% seen once. The sample originates from a study of blood T cell repertoires in COVID-19. The sequence was obtained from a man between 65 and 85 years old with active or convalescent COVID-19. Sample: peripheral blood.

The CDR3 region is CASSQDRAPGIDEQFF. The CDR3 DNA is TGCGCCAGCAGCCAAGATAGGGCTCCAGGGATCGATGAGCAGTTCTTC. The chain links TRBV4-1 to TRBJ2-1, with D possibly being TRBD1 (5 bases). The CDR3 spans 16 residues. With 0 bases removed from V and 8 bases from J, the gap between germline ends came to 17 bases. Germline V gene lookup returns CDR1 MGHRA and CDR2 YSYEKL.